This is a list of T cell receptor beta chains from one sample in a study of shared clonotypes between healthy human individuals. Produced via immunoSEQ multiplex PCR; TCRdb's table is partial and in-frame only. The table shows over a million clones, with roughly 96% occurring only once. The sample comprised naive CD4+ T cells sorted from blood. Source of these receptors: a man in his thirties or forties in good health. CDR3s leave out the opening cysteine and the closing phenylalanine or tryptophan. Each record gives: clone size, V gene, J gene, D gene, CDR3 protein. D genes are given only for firm matches. Not all rows give a size; the values are once, few, many and, for expanded clones, a class.

>-|TRBV27|TRBJ1-4|TRBD1
ASSFSVRGDEKLF
>once|TRBV2|TRBJ2-1|-
ASSDRGGEQF
>-|TRBV4-1|TRBJ1-2|-
ASSQAWSGASVGYT
>-|TRBV5-1|TRBJ2-1|TRBD2
ASSGTSGWYNEQF
>-|TRBV2|TRBJ2-5|TRBD2
ASSDLPSGREETQY
>-|TRBV28|TRBJ1-2|-
ASSATGSRYGYT
>once|TRBV29-1|TRBJ2-1|-
SVGGGIYNEQF
>once|TRBV19|TRBJ2-1|-
ASSVSNEQF
>-|TRBV28|TRBJ2-1|TRBD1
ASSSTPGQRYNEQF
>-|TRBV6-5|TRBJ1-2|-
ASGPGPRYT
>few|TRBV5-1|TRBJ2-1|-
ASSFPPLQKIGGTQHYNEQF
>-|TRBV4-2|TRBJ2-2|TRBD2
ASSLLAGNTGELF
>few|TRBV2|TRBJ2-1|-
ASRRDSNEQF
>-|TRBV11-2|TRBJ2-7|-
ASSPSPSYEQY
>-|TRBV27|TRBJ2-5|-
ASRSREPGETQY
>-|TRBV7-7|TRBJ2-3|TRBD1
ASSLDRGTDTQY
>-|TRBV30|TRBJ1-1|-
AWSPRVQPNTEAF
>-|TRBV30|TRBJ2-7|TRBD2
AWTSGSAEQY
>once|TRBV7-2|TRBJ2-7|-
ASSLKTSSYEQY
>-|TRBV28|TRBJ1-2|-
ASSPGGTAHYGYT
>-|TRBV30|TRBJ2-3|TRBD2
AWYPGIAGTDTQY
>-|TRBV14|TRBJ1-2|-
ASSQAASANYGYT
>-|TRBV2|TRBJ2-7|TRBD1
ASSGGQGSYEQY
>-|TRBV28|TRBJ2-1|-
ASSLSRGRRYEQF
>-|TRBV28|TRBJ1-1|-
ASSFSGNEAF
>-|TRBV21-1|TRBJ2-7|-
ASSFPGIYEQY
>-|TRBV10-1|TRBJ2-3|-
ASSAERVETDTQY
>once|TRBV6-5|TRBJ2-1|-
ATQVGYNEQF
>-|TRBV27|TRBJ2-2|TRBD1
ASSPRQGEAGELF
>-|TRBV5-1|TRBJ2-2|-
ASSFGGNTGELF
>-|TRBV6-6|TRBJ2-1|-
ASSYSMGGEGQF
>-|TRBV19|TRBJ2-5|TRBD2
ASSTPAGGETQY
>-|TRBV7-9|TRBJ2-2|TRBD2
ASSTQRETGELF
>-|TRBV4-2|TRBJ2-7|-
ASSQDFGRRGYEQY
>-|TRBV28|TRBJ2-7|TRBD2
ASRTLAGTYEQY
>-|TRBV9|TRBJ1-2|-
ASSVAMGGGWDFGYT
>once|TRBV6-6|TRBJ2-7|-
ASSYRGQGAYEQY
>-|TRBV18|TRBJ2-1|-
ASSPQADPYNEQF